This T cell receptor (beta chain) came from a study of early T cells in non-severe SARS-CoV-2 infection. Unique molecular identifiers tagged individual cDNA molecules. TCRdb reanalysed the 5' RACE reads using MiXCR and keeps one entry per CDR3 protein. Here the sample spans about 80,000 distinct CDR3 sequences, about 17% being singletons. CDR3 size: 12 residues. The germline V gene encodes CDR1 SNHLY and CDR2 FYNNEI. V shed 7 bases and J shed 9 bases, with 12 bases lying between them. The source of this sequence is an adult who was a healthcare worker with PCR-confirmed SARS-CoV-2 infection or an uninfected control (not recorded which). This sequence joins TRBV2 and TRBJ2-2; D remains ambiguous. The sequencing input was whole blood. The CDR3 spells CASTPVSRELFF. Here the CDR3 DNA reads TGTGCCAGCACTCCCGTAAGCCGGGAGCTGTTTTTT.